The T cell receptor (beta chain) described here comes from a study of blood T cell repertoires in COVID-19. Study at large: Both acute and convalescent COVID-19 samples were obtained from the United States, Italy and Spain. The cDNA or gDNA used as material had been derived from T cells, B-cell-depleted T cells, or PBMCs.

As originally analysed: By means of reference gene primer amplification, nucleated cell counts were estimated. The repertoire was sequenced with immunoSEQ multiplex PCR; TCRdb's copy has only in-frame clones and lacks some. V, J and clone size derive from that table, while D and trimming were established from the DNA sequence. The sample contains about 230,000 clones, around 84% of which appear only once. Seattle patient enrollment occurred during active infection, with longitudinal follow-up thereafter. The germline gives CDR1 SGHVS, CDR2 FQNEAQ. This CDR3 contains 15 residues. Trimming at V came to 3 bases and at J to 3 bases, leaving 3 bases not matched to a gene.

Sequencing input: peripheral blood. The sequence came from a man aged 45-60 years with COVID-19, enrolled during active disease. The chain couples TRBV7-8 to TRBJ1-4; 8 bases match TRBD1. CDR3 in DNA: TGTGCCAGCAGCTTCGGACAGGGTGCTAATGAAAAACTGTTTTTT. This codes for CASSFGQGANEKLFF.